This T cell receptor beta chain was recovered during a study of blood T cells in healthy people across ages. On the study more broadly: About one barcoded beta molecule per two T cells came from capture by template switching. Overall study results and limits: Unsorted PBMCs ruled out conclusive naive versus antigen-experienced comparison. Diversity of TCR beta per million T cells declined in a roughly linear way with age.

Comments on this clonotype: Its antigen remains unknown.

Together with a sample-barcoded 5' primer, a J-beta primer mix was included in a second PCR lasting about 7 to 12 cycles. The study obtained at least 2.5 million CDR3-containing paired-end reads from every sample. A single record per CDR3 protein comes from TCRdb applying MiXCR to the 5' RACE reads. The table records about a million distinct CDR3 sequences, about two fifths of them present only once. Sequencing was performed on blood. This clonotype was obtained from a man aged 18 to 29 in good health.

CDR3 residues: CASSKKSGMGEAFF. As DNA, the CDR3 is TGTGCCAGCAGTAAGAAGTCGGGGATGGGGGAAGCTTTCTTT. The chain combines TRBV3-1 with TRBJ1-1; the D is unclear. V was shortened by 6 bases and J by 8 bases, with 19 bases between the two germline ends. The CDR3 is 14 amino acids. Germline V gives CDR1 LGHDT, CDR2 YNNKEL (reference sequence).